This T cell receptor beta chain is from a study of T cell changes during pregnancy in multiple sclerosis. This CDR3 is 16 amino acids long. Germline CDR1 reads MGHRA; CDR2 reads YSYEKL. V gave up 4 bases and J gave up 4 bases, with 19 bases separating them. Sequenced by immunoSEQ multiplex PCR; TCRdb stores in-frame clones only, minus some. The sample records over 35,000 clones, nearly 90% being singletons. The TCR was taken from a female donor with multiple sclerosis, enrolled in a pregnancy study. The sequenced sample was CD4+ T cells from peripheral blood mononuclear cells, obtained in the second trimester of pregnancy. The chain couples TRBV4-1 to TRBJ1-1; D might be TRBD1 (5 bases). For the CDR3, the DNA is TGCGCCAGCAGCCGAGAAAACAGGTTTTGGGGCACTGAAGCTTTCTTT. This sequence encodes CASSRENRFWGTEAFF.